These T cell receptor beta chains were read from a single sample in a study of human T cells and chemical hapten exposure. TCRdb fed the RACE reads into MiXCR, producing one record per CDR3 protein. The repertoire includes under 300,000 distinct CDR3 sequences, approximately 8% of them detected once, and about 1.1% sits in the top ten. The specimen comprised whole blood, sampled in connection with sensitization to the hapten diphenylcyclopropenone (DPC). The receptors originated from a man aged 18-30 years with alopecia areata. Some clones in this sample may be carry-over from other donors' samples. Both conserved end residues are part of each CDR3. Each record gives: J gene, clone size, D gene, V gene, CDR3 DNA, CDR3 protein. A D gene is named only where the DNA matches it firmly. Part of the rows lack a size; the others show once, few, many or a class for expanded clones.

TRBJ2-1 many TRBD1 TRBV20-1 TGCAGTGCCATAACAGGGGGATCATACAATGAGCAGTTCTTC CSAITGGSYNEQFF
TRBJ2-3 many TRBD1 TRBV9 TGTGCCAGCGGCCGGGGACAGTACACAGATACGCAGTATTTT CASGRGQYTDTQYF
TRBJ2-5 few TRBD1 TRBV5-1 TGCGCCAGCAGCTTAAGTCAGGGGGCGTATGAGACCCAGTACTTC CASSLSQGAYETQYF
TRBJ1-5 few - TRBV5-1 TGCGCCAGCAGCTTGGATGAGAATCAGCCCCAGCATTTT CASSLDENQPQHF
TRBJ2-6 many - TRBV27 TGTGCCAGCAGGGTAATTGGAGGGGCCAACGTCCTGACTTTC CASRVIGGANVLTF
TRBJ1-1 - - TRBV20-1 TGCAGTGCTACGACGGTCACTGAAGCTTTCTTT CSATTVTEAFF
TRBJ1-2 once - TRBV7-2 TGTGCCAGCAGCTTGGGAGACTCAGGGAGTAGACATGGCTACACCTTC CASSLGDSGSRHGYTF
TRBJ2-4 many TRBD1 TRBV7-2 TGTGCCAGCAGCGGGCGGACAGGGGGATGGAACATTCAGTACTTC CASSGRTGGWNIQYF
TRBJ1-4 many - TRBV27 TGTGCCAGCAGTTTATTTCTCTCGGGGAGGGCGGATGAAAAACTGTTTTTT CASSLFLSGRADEKLFF
TRBJ2-3 few - TRBV7-3 TGTGCCAGCAGCCCTACGGGAAGCACAGATACGCAGTATTTT CASSPTGSTDTQYF
TRBJ1-5 - - TRBV6-2/TRBV6-3 TGTGCCAGCAGTTACCGACCGGCCCCTAATCAGCCCCAGCATTTT CASSYRPAPNQPQHF
TRBJ2-5 few TRBD2 TRBV7-2 TGTGCCAGCAGCTATCCTAGCGGGGCCCAAGAGACCCAGTACTTC CASSYPSGAQETQYF
TRBJ1-5 - - TRBV3-1 TGTGCCAGCAGCCAAGTTGTGCGGGGTACAGGCAATCAGCCCCAGCATTTT CASSQVVRGTGNQPQHF
TRBJ1-3 - TRBD1 TRBV6-5 TGTGCCAGCAGTTATTTGGGACAGATCTCTGGAAACACCATATATTTT CASSYLGQISGNTIYF
TRBJ2-3 - - TRBV7-9 TGTGCCAGCAGCCCCCAGCGACCGCGGACAGATACGCAGTATTTT CASSPQRPRTDTQYF
TRBJ2-5 - - TRBV10-3 TGTGCCATCAGTGAGTCTACGACGGAAATGCCCCTTTGGAAAGAGACCCAGTACTTC CAISESTTEMPLWKETQYF
TRBJ2-6 - - TRBV7-6 TGTGCCAGCAGGGCAGGGTCTGGGGCCAACGTCCTGACTTTC CASRAGSGANVLTF
TRBJ1-6 few - TRBV12-3/TRBV12-4 TGTGCCAGCAGTTTGCGTACAGCCAATTCACCCCTCCACTTT CASSLRTANSPLHF
TRBJ2-3 many TRBD1 TRBV10-3 TGTGCCATCAGCGCGGACAGGGGAGAGACGCAGTATTTT CAISADRGETQYF
TRBJ2-4 few TRBD1 TRBV5-6 TGTGCCAGCAGTGACAGGGCTAGAGCCAAAAACATTCAGTACTTC CASSDRARAKNIQYF
TRBJ2-5 - - TRBV7-9 TGTGCCAGCAGCTTACCGTCTATGGGGGACCAAGAGACCCAGTACTTC CASSLPSMGDQETQYF
TRBJ2-6 - TRBD1 TRBV7-2 TGTGCCAGCACCCGAGGGGGCACTGGGGCCAACGTCCTGACTTTC CASTRGGTGANVLTF
TRBJ1-4 few TRBD1 TRBV7-9 TGTGCCAGCAGCTTATCCTCCCGGACAGGGAATGAAAAACTGTTTTTT CASSLSSRTGNEKLFF
TRBJ2-7 - - TRBV3-1 TGTGCCAGCAGCCAAGATTCAAGGGGGTCCGAGCAGTACTTC CASSQDSRGSEQYF
TRBJ2-7 - - TRBV7-9 TGTGCCAGCAGCCCGCTTCCCTACGAGCAGTACTTC CASSPLPYEQYF
TRBJ1-6 - TRBD1 TRBV3-1 TGTGCCAGCAGCCAGGGGACAGGCAATTCACCCCTCCACTTT CASSQGTGNSPLHF
TRBJ2-3 - - TRBV29-1 TGCAGCGTTGGAACTAGTTTAGATACGCAGTATTTT CSVGTSLDTQYF
TRBJ1-1 few - TRBV7-9 TGTGCCAGCAGCCTGGACAACAGGGAAAAAGAAGCTTTCTTT CASSLDNREKEAFF
TRBJ1-1 few - TRBV3-1 TGTGCCAGCAGCCAATCTTTCACAGCGAACACTGAAGCTTTCTTT CASSQSFTANTEAFF
TRBJ2-3 many - TRBV21-1 TGTGCCAGCAGCAAATCCAGGGGAGAAGAGCCAGATACGCAGTATTTT CASSKSRGEEPDTQYF
TRBJ2-5 few TRBD1 TRBV20-1 TGCAGTGCTACGGGGACAGGGGCCACCGGGTCCCAGTACTTC CSATGTGATGSQYF
TRBJ2-1 many TRBD1 TRBV7-9 TGTGCCAGCAGCTTTAAGTGGGACAGGGGCAATGAGCAGTTCTTC CASSFKWDRGNEQFF
TRBJ2-5 - TRBD2 TRBV12-3/TRBV12-4 TGTGCCAGCACCCTCGGAGGTGGCGGGGGGGCCACGGGAGAGACCCAGTACTTC CASTLGGGGGATGETQYF
TRBJ2-3 few - TRBV9 TGTGCCAGCAGCGTAGGTTCTCCCTGGGACACAGATACGCAGTATTTT CASSVGSPWDTDTQYF
TRBJ2-7 few - TRBV12-3/TRBV12-4 TGTGCCAGCAGCCAGAATGGGGGCGGGGAGTACTTC CASSQNGGGEYF
TRBJ2-5 once - TRBV6-5 TGTGCCACGAAACAGGCGTCTGGGGAGACCCAGTACTTC CATKQASGETQYF
TRBJ1-6 many - TRBV28 TGTGCCAGCAGTCCCCGAGGGGGAGTCTCACCCCTCCACTTT CASSPRGGVSPLHF
TRBJ2-1 few - TRBV7-2 TGTGCCAGCAGCGCACAGGGTATAGGTGAGCAGTTCTTC CASSAQGIGEQFF
TRBJ2-2 few - TRBV5-1 TGCGCCAGCAGCCAACCACCCGGGGAGCTGTTTTTT CASSQPPGELFF
TRBJ2-3 - - TRBV3-1 TGTGCCAGCAGCCGTACAGGCCGCACAGATACGCAGTATTTT CASSRTGRTDTQYF
TRBJ1-6 many - TRBV7-6 TGTGCCAGCAGCTTAGAGTCTGCAGGTTTTCATTCACCCCTCCACTTT CASSLESAGFHSPLHF
TRBJ2-3 few TRBD2 TRBV12-3/TRBV12-4 TGTGCCAGCAGTCCTACATATCAGACTAGCGGGGGGGATACGCAGTATTTT CASSPTYQTSGGDTQYF
TRBJ1-4 few - TRBV4-1 TGCGCCAGCAGCCAAGTTGGATATAATGAAAAACTGTTTTTT CASSQVGYNEKLFF
TRBJ1-6 - TRBD1 TRBV7-2 TGTGCCAGCAGCTCAAGGCCCGGACAGGGTCGTAATTCACCCCTCCACTTT CASSSRPGQGRNSPLHF
TRBJ1-3 - - TRBV24-1 TGTGCCACCAGTGATTTGAAAGTGATGCCGTGGCAGTCTGGAAACACCATATATTTT CATSDLKVMPWQSGNTIYF
TRBJ2-3 - - TRBV7-2 TGTGCCAGCAGCCCGGGACGGGGGAGGACAGATACGCAGTATTTT CASSPGRGRTDTQYF
TRBJ2-2 few - TRBV29-1 TGCAGCGTAGGAAACAGGGCAAACACCGGGGAGCTGTTTTTT CSVGNRANTGELFF
TRBJ1-5 - - TRBV12-3/TRBV12-4 TGTGCCAGCAGTCACCAGGGGTATAGCAATCAGCCCCAGCATTTT CASSHQGYSNQPQHF
TRBJ2-1 many - TRBV4-3 TGCGCCAGCAGCCGAGAGTACAATGAGCAGTTCTTC CASSREYNEQFF
TRBJ1-3 many - TRBV4-2 TGTGCCAGCAGCCAAACCGCGCGTGTACCGGTAACTGGAAACACCATATATTTT CASSQTARVPVTGNTIYF
TRBJ1-2 - - TRBV28 TGTGCCAGCAGTCCCCCAGGGCGTTCTAACTATGGCTACACCTTC CASSPPGRSNYGYTF
TRBJ2-1 few - TRBV6-1 TGTGCCAGCAGTGTTTCTGGTTTGAGCTACAATGAGCAGTTCTTC CASSVSGLSYNEQFF
TRBJ2-3 many - TRBV6-4 TGTGCCAGCAGTGACTCCGGGACTAGCACAGATACGCAGTATTTT CASSDSGTSTDTQYF
TRBJ1-1 many TRBD1 TRBV20-1 TGCAGTGCTAGGAAAGGGGGCCCCCGGAACACTGAAGCTTTCTTT CSARKGGPRNTEAFF
TRBJ1-5 few TRBD1 TRBV20-1 TGCAGTGCTAGAACAGGGGAAATTCAGCCCCAGCATTTT CSARTGEIQPQHF